This T cell receptor beta chain was identified in a study of blood T cell repertoires in COVID-19. Study information: The cDNA or gDNA used as material had been derived from T cells, B-cell-depleted T cells, or PBMCs.

CDR1 MNHEY and CDR2 SVGAGI come from the germline V gene. V shed 7 bases, J shed 4 bases, and the junction held 9 bases outside the gene matches. This CDR3 region has 14 residues. Profiled with immunoSEQ multiplex PCR; TCRdb holds only in-frame clones, not every one. Of some 160,000 clones in the sample, roughly 86% were seen once. Source material: peripheral blood. This TCR derives from a woman of 80 years or more with COVID-19, enrolled during active disease. The rearrangement joins TRBV6-5 to TRBJ1-1; 7 bases map to TRBD1. The CDR3 DNA sequence: TGTGCCAGCAAGACTAGACAGGGAGGCACTGAAGCTTTCTTT. Protein sequence: CASKTRQGGTEAFF.